This T cell receptor beta chain was identified in a study of PD-L1 blockade in urothelial cancer. Whole-study context: Treatment start was followed by blood analysis at 3 weeks (second dose) and again at 6 weeks.

TCRdb keeps only in-frame clones here, not all; method: immunoSEQ multiplex PCR. The sample has some 74,000 clones, around 85% seen once. Notes on this clone: Its antigen is not known.

Time point of the sample: pretreatment peripheral blood. The patients had locally advanced or metastatic urothelial carcinoma. This CDR3 region has 14 residues. J was trimmed by 3 bases and V by 9 bases; bases with no gene match: 7. Germline V lookup: CDR1 MNHNS, CDR2 SASEGT. Study findings and constraints: In blood sampled pretreatment, TCR clonality below the median predicted better survival.

This material consisted of PBMCs, taken around atezolizumab (anti-PD-L1) treatment. The receptor was derived from a man aged 40-55 years with urothelial cancer. The chain couples TRBV6-1 to TRBJ2-2, with 7 bases matching TRBD1. The CDR3 nucleotides read TGTGCCAGTCAGGGGGTGGAGGACACCGGGGAGCTGTTTTTT. This translates into CASQGVEDTGELFF.